These 15 T cell receptor beta chains originate from one sample sequenced in a study of CD8+ T cells in alopecia areata. Treatment specified: oral pan-JAK inhibitor, 5-10 mg twice daily. Isolated RNA was reverse transcribed into cDNA used as the sequencing template. This table comes from immunoSEQ multiplex PCR, and its TCRdb copy is limited to in-frame clones, with some not included. Of approximately 43,000 clones listed, just over 65% are singletons. Sequencing used CD8+ T cells sorted from blood, obtained at week 4, from a patient treated with tofacitinib. The source of these receptors is a human donor with alopecia areata.

The J gene is TRBJ1-1, the V gene TRBV25-1, with D possibly being TRBD1 (6 bases). The V gene's germline CDR1 is MGHDK and CDR2 SYGVNS. V lost 8 bases and J lost 6, with 13 bases in between. The CDR3 sequence is 12 residues long. CDR3 in amino acids: CASLGGQSEAFF. For the CDR3, the DNA is TGTGCCAGCCTTGGGGGCCAATCTGAAGCTTTCTTT.

The V call is TRBV29-1, the J call TRBJ2-2; D is perhaps TRBD1 or TRBD2 (5 bases each). Germline V gene data show CDR1 as SQVTM and CDR2 as ANQGSEA. The CDR3 is 12 amino acids. V was clipped by 7 bases and J by 4 bases, with 10 bases between them. This CDR3 reads CSAPGTTGELFF. DNA for the CDR3: TGCAGCGCCCCCGGGACCACCGGGGAGCTGTTTTTT.

The V and J genes are TRBV15 and TRBJ2-1, with 7 bases fitting TRBD2. V lost 3 bases and J lost 5; bases outside the gene matches: 13. Germline lookup yields CDR1 LNHNV and CDR2 YYDKDF (reference sequence). The CDR3 totals 17 residues. CDR3: CATSRGGWASGDNEQFF. The CDR3 DNA reads TGTGCCACCAGCAGGGGGGGTTGGGCTAGCGGAGACAATGAGCAGTTCTTC.

The chain has TRBV6-5 and TRBJ2-7; no definite D call. Germline V lookup: CDR1 MNHEY, CDR2 SVGAGI. V shed 6 bases and J shed 2 bases, with 8 bases lying between them. This CDR3 region has 12 residues. As DNA, the CDR3 is TGTGCCAGCAGAAGGTCCCCCTACGAGCAGTACTTC. Protein product: CASRRSPYEQYF.

V usage is TRBV29-1 and J usage is TRBJ1-2; D ambiguous. Germline V gives CDR1 SQVTM, CDR2 ANQGSEA. V was clipped by 3 bases and J by 6 bases, with 11 bases between them. The CDR3 spans 12 residues. The CDR3 DNA reads as TGCAGCGTTGACCCGGGAATCGATGGCTACACCTTC. Encoded protein: CSVDPGIDGYTF.

The rearrangement links TRBV29-1 to TRBJ2-5; D uncertain. Trimming took 0 bases from V and 1 from J, leaving 12 bases between them. The CDR3 loop spans 15 amino acids. Per the germline V gene, CDR1 is SQVTM and CDR2 is ANQGSEA. CDR3 DNA sequence: TGCAGCGTTGAAGATCCCGTAAGGGTCCAAGAGACCCAGTACTTC. Translating it yields CSVEDPVRVQETQYF.

The V gene is TRBV9, the J gene TRBJ2-1; D not resolved. This CDR3 comprises 15 residues. With 0 bases removed from V and 5 bases from J, the gap between germline ends came to 12 bases. Germline V lookup: CDR1 SGDLS, CDR2 YYNGEE. CDR3: CASSVGGGWDNEQFF. The CDR3 DNA reads TGTGCCAGCAGCGTAGGCGGCGGATGGGACAATGAGCAGTTCTTC.

This clone was found a few times. The chain recombines TRBV29-1 with TRBJ2-7; tentatively, D is TRBD1 (5 bases). The CDR3 is made up of 11 amino acids. V gave up 6 bases and J gave up 4 bases, with 10 bases separating them. Germline CDR1 and CDR2: SQVTM and ANQGSEA. CDR3 sequence: CSVTDSYEQYF. CDR3 sequence (DNA): TGCAGCGTGACTGACAGTTACGAGCAGTACTTC.

The chain has TRBV6-5 and TRBJ1-1, with D perhaps matching TRBD1 (6 bases). V lost 6 bases, J lost 5 bases, and 19 bases lay in between. Looked up from germline, CDR1 is MNHEY and CDR2 is SVGAGI. The CDR3 is 15 residues long. DNA for the CDR3: TGTGCCAGCAGCCCTGACCTAGGGGGAGAAACTGAAGCTTTCTTT. Encoded protein: CASSPDLGGETEAFF.

V gene TRBV30 combines with J gene TRBJ2-7; D ambiguous. Trimming took off 5 bases at V and 0 bases at J, with 11 bases between the two ends. Germline loops: CDR1 GTSNPN, CDR2 SVGIG (reference sequence). This CDR3 contains 13 residues. The CDR3, as DNA: TGTGCCTGGGAACAAGGGATCTCCTACGAGCAGTACTTC. It yields the protein CAWEQGISYEQYF.

This chain uses TRBV5-6 with TRBJ2-7, with D perhaps TRBD2 (5 bases). The V end was cut by 4 bases, the J end by 6 bases, with 20 bases between. CDR3 size: 15 residues. Germline V gene sequence: CDR1 SGHDT, CDR2 YYEEEE. CDR3 DNA: TGTGCCAGCAGCCCTAACCCCCCCGGACTGTTCGAGCAGTACTTC. Translated: CASSPNPPGLFEQYF.

This clone was counted only a few times. V and J are TRBV30 and TRBJ2-1; D is undetermined. CDR1 is GTSNPN and CDR2 is SVGIG in the germline V gene (reference sequence). The length of the CDR3 is 11 residues. The V gene lost 5 bases and the J gene lost 8 bases, with 10 bases spanning the gap. The DNA for the CDR3 is TGTGCCTGGGGGCTTGGGGATGAGCAGTTCTTC. It specifies CAWGLGDEQFF.

This chain joins TRBV5-1 and TRBJ1-1, with 7 bases identical to TRBD1. Germline V CDR1 and CDR2: SGHRS, YFSETQ. V was pared by 5 bases and J by 7 bases, with 5 bases of the junction left unmatched. This CDR3 comprises 12 residues. The CDR3, as DNA: TGCGCCAGCAGTATTACAGGGGTTGAAGCTTTCTTT. It translates to CASSITGVEAFF.

In the case of this clone: Other DNA sequences in this specimen translate into the identical CDR3. This rearrangement joins TRBV4-3 to TRBJ1-2; 7 bases are shared with TRBD1. V was pared by 0 bases and J by 5 bases, with 9 bases of the junction left unmatched. Germline V gene lookup returns CDR1 LGHNA and CDR2 YSLEER. The CDR3 runs to 16 residues. The CDR3 DNA reads as TGCGCCAGCAGCCAAGACAGGGGGGCTGGAGGATATGGCTACACCTTC. It is translated as CASSQDRGAGGYGYTF.

The chain joins TRBV11-2 to TRBJ1-1, with 10 bases aligning to TRBD1. The CDR3 extends over 15 amino acids. Losses at the gene ends were 5 bases for V and 3 bases for J; bases not matched to a gene: 6. CDR1 and CDR2 from the germline V gene are SGHAT and FQNNGV. CDR3 residues: CASSPGTGADTEAFF. CDR3 coding DNA: TGTGCCAGCAGCCCCGGGACAGGGGCCGACACTGAAGCTTTCTTT.